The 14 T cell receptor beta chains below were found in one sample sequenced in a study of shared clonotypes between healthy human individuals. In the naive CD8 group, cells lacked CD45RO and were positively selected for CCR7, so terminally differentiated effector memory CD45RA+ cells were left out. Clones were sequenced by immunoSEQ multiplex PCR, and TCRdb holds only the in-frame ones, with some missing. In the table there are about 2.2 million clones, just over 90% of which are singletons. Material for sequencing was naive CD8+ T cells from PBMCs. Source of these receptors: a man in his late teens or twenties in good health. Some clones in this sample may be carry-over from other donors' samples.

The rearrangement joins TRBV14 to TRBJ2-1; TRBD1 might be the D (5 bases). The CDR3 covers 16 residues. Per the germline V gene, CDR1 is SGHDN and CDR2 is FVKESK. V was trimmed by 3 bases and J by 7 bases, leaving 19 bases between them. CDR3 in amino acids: CASSHPTGRPRNEQFF. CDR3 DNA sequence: TGTGCCAGCAGCCACCCAACAGGTCGTCCGAGGAATGAGCAGTTCTTC. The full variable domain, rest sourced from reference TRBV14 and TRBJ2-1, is EAGVTQFPSHSVIEKGQTVTLRCDPISGHDNLYWYRRVMGKEIKFLLHFVKESKQDESGMPNNRFLAERTGGTYSTLKVQPAELEDSGVYFCASSHPTGRPRNEQFFGPGTRLTVL.

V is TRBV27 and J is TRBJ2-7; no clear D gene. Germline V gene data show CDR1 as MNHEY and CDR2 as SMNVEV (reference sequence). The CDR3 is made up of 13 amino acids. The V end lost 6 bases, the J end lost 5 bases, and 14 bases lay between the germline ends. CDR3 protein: CASRLTKGDEQYF. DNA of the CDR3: TGTGCCAGCAGGCTGACAAAGGGCGACGAGCAGTACTTC.

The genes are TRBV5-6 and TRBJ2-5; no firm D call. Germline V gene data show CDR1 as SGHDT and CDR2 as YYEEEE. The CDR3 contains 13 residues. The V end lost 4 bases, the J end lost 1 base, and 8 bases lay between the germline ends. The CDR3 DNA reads TGTGCCAGCAGCCAGGACGGCCAAGAGACCCAGTACTTC. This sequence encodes CASSQDGQETQYF.

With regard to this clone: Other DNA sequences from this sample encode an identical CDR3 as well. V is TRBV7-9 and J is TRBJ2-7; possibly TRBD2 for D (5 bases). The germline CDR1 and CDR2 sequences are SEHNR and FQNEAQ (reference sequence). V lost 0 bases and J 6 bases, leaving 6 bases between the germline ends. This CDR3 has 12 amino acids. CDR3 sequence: CASSLAGSEQYF. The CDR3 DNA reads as TGTGCCAGCAGCTTAGCAGGGAGCGAGCAGTACTTC.

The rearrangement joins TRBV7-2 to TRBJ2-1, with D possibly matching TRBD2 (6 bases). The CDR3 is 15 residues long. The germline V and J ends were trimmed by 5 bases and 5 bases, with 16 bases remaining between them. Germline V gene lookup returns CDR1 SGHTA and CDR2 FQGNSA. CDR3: CASSEGGGWNNEQFF. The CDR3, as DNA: TGTGCCAGCAGCGAGGGAGGAGGTTGGAACAATGAGCAGTTCTTC.

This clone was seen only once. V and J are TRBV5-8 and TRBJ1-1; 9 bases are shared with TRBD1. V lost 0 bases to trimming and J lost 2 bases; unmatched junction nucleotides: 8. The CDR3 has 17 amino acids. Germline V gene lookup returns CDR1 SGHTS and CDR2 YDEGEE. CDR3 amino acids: CASSLDGDREGNTEAFF. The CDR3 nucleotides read TGTGCCAGCAGCTTGGATGGGGACAGGGAGGGAAACACTGAAGCTTTCTTT. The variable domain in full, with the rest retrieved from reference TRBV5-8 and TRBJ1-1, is EAGVTQSPTHLIKTRGQQATLRCSPISGHTSVYWYQQALGLGLQFLLWYDEGEERNRGNFPPRFSGRQFPNYSSELNVNALELEDSALYLCASSLDGDREGNTEAFFGQGTRLTVV.

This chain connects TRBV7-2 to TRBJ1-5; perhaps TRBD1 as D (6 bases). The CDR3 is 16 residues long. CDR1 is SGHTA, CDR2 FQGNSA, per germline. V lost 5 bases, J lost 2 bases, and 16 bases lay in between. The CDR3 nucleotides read TGTGCCAGCAGCCTACGGACAGCCCCTGGCAATCAGCCCCAGCATTTT. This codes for CASSLRTAPGNQPQHF.

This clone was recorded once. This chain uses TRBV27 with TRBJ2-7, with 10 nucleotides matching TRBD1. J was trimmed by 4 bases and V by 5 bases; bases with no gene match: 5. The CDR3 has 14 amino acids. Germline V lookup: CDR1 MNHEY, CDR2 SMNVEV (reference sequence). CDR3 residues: CASSHGTGEYEQYF. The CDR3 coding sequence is TGTGCCAGCAGTCACGGGACAGGGGAGTACGAGCAGTACTTC.

The CDR3 DNA follows: TGTGCCAGCAGCTTAATGGGACAGGGAGGAGAGACCCAGTACTTC. Its translation: CASSLMGQGGETQYF. The rearrangement joins TRBV13 to TRBJ2-5; 9 bases are a match to TRBD1. The CDR3 is 15 residues long. Germline values: CDR1 PRHDT, CDR2 FYEKMQ (reference sequence). V lost 2 bases and J lost 4; bases outside the gene matches: 5.

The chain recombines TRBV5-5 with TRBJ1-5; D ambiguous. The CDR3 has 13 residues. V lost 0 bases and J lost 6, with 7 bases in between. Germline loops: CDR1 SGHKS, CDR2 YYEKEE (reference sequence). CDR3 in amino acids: CASSLEWGQPQHF. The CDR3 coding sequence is TGTGCCAGCAGCTTGGAATGGGGTCAGCCCCAGCATTTT.

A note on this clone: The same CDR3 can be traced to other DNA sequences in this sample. The CDR3 is CASSVGGSGYEQYF. As DNA, the CDR3 is TGTGCCAGCAGCGTAGGCGGGAGCGGTTACGAGCAGTACTTC. The chain combines TRBV9 with TRBJ2-7; 7 bases are a match to TRBD2. The length of the CDR3 is 14 residues. The V and J ends lost 0 bases and 4 bases, in that order; junction bases with no gene match: 4. CDR1 is SGDLS, CDR2 YYNGEE, per germline. The complete variable domain, with remaining parts taken from reference TRBV9 and TRBJ2-7, reads DSGVTQTPKHLITATGQRVTLRCSPRSGDLSVYWYQQSLDQGLQFLIQYYNGEERAKGNILERFSAQQFPDLHSELNLSSLELGDSALYFCASSVGGSGYEQYFGPGTRLTVT.

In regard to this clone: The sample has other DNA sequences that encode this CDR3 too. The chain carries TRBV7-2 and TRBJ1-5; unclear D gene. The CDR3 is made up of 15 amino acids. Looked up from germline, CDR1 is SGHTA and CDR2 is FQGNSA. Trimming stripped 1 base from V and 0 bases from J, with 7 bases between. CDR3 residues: CASSLGVGSNQPQHF. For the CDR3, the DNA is TGTGCCAGCAGCTTAGGGGTCGGTAGCAATCAGCCCCAGCATTTT.

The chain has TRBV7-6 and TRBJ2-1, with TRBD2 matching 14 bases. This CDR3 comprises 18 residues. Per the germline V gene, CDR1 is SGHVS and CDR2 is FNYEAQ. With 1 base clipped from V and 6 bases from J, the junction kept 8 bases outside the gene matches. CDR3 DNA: TGTGCCAGCAGCTTAGTGCGACTAGCGGGAGGGCCGGGCAATGAGCAGTTCTTC. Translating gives CASSLVRLAGGPGNEQFF.

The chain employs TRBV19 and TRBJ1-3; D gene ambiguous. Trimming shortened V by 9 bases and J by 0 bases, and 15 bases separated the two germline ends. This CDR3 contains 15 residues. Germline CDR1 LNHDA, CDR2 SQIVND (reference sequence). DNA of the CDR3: TGTGCCAGCCACATCCAGGAACCCTCTGGAAACACCATATATTTT. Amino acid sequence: CASHIQEPSGNTIYF.